The present T cell receptor (beta chain) was sequenced within a study of T cell responses to AZD1222 COVID-19 vaccine. General observations from the study: In all cases, repertoires were sampled only after the peak T cell response. The number of AZD1222 recipients seropositive at baseline was only 5 to 7. Clonal diversity may have been underestimated, and the donors were mostly white British, with more females than males.

TCRdb's table, derived via immunoSEQ multiplex PCR, lists solely in-frame clones and lacks some. Of about 83,000 clones detected, around nine tenths appear once; the ten largest clones hold roughly 4.3%. Trimming left V 5 bases short and J 3 bases short, with 15 bases between. This CDR3 is 15 amino acids long. Germline assignment: CDR1 ENHRY and CDR2 SYGVKD. With regard to this clone: The antigen is undetermined.

This sample comprised peripheral blood, obtained on day 0 of MenACWY control vaccination. The receptor was isolated from an adult in good health. This chain joins TRBV10-3 and TRBJ2-3; D is perhaps TRBD1 (6 bases). The CDR3 DNA sequence: TGTGCCATCAGTCCACCCAGGGGTAGGACAGATACGCAGTATTTT. Its protein product is CAISPPRGRTDTQYF.